The 5 T cell receptor beta chains below all came from one sample that was sequenced in a study of naive and memory T cell subsets. Both TRBC1 and TRBC2 were covered by a beta constant-region primer of two equimolar oligonucleotides. In TCRdb, the UMI-ligation and nested PCR reads were re-called with MiXCR into one record per CDR3 protein. Of around 90,000 distinct CDR3 sequences listed, 7% were seen once; the top ten hold roughly 1.6%. Sequences were obtained from central memory CD4+ T cells from blood. The receptors originated from a human donor in good health.

This clonotype has ten or more counts. The chain is built from TRBV6-2 or TRBV6-3 and TRBJ1-2; D ambiguous. V was shortened by 2 bases and J by 5 bases, with 12 bases between the two germline ends. Germline V gene lookup returns CDR1 MNHEY and CDR2 SVGEGT. The CDR3 contains 14 residues. CDR3 coding DNA: TGTGCCAGCAGTTACCTCGCAGCGTCTTATGGCTACACCTTC. It encodes CASSYLAASYGYTF.

This clonotype was counted at least ten times. The chain combines TRBV20-1 with TRBJ2-3, with D unresolved. This CDR3 is built from 11 residues. Germline CDR1 and CDR2: DFQATT and SNEGSKA (reference sequence). The V end was cut by 3 bases, the J end by 4 bases, with 5 bases between. The CDR3 here is CSASPADTQYF. The DNA of the CDR3 is TGCAGTGCTAGTCCCGCAGATACGCAGTATTTT.

There are many counts of this clonotype. J is TRBJ1-6 and V is TRBV20-1, with D unclear. CDR3 size: 13 residues. Germline CDR1 is DFQATT and CDR2 is SNEGSKA (reference sequence). V was trimmed by 3 bases and J by 5 bases, leaving 8 bases between them. The CDR3 DNA is TGCAGTGCTAGGGGCAGTCATAATTCACCCCTCCACTTT. Translated, it gives CSARGSHNSPLHF.

This clonotype was seen ten or more times. The J gene is TRBJ2-5, the V gene TRBV7-2; D not certain. This CDR3 spans 14 amino acids. Germline loops: CDR1 SGHTA, CDR2 FQGNSA. The V end lost 0 bases, the J end lost 1 base, and 6 bases lay between the germline ends. DNA of the CDR3: TGTGCCAGCAGCTTAGCTAGCCTCCAAGAGACCCAGTACTTC. It encodes CASSLASLQETQYF.

J is TRBJ2-7 and V is TRBV3-1, with 11 bases that match TRBD1. In germline, CDR1 is LGHDT, CDR2 YNNKEL (reference sequence). This CDR3 spans 13 amino acids. Trimming took 8 bases from V and 2 from J; bases not matched to a gene: 2. CDR3 bases: TGTGCCAGCGGGGACAGGGGGGCCTACGAGCAGTACTTC. This codes for CASGDRGAYEQYF.